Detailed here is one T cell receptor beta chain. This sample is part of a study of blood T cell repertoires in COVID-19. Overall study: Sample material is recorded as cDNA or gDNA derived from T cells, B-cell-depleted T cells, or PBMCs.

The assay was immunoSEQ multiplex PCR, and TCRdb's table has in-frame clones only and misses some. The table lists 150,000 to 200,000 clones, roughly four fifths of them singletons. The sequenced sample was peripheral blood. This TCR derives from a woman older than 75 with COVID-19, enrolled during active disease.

The CDR3 protein is CASSDITITEAFF. The CDR3, as DNA: TGTGCCAGCAGCGATATCACAATCACTGAAGCTTTCTTT. The genes are TRBV4-2 and TRBJ1-1; D not resolved. The CDR3 is 13 amino acids. Trimming removed 5 bases at V and 4 bases at J, with 11 bases between. CDR1 is LGHNA and CDR2 is YNFKEQ in the germline V gene.